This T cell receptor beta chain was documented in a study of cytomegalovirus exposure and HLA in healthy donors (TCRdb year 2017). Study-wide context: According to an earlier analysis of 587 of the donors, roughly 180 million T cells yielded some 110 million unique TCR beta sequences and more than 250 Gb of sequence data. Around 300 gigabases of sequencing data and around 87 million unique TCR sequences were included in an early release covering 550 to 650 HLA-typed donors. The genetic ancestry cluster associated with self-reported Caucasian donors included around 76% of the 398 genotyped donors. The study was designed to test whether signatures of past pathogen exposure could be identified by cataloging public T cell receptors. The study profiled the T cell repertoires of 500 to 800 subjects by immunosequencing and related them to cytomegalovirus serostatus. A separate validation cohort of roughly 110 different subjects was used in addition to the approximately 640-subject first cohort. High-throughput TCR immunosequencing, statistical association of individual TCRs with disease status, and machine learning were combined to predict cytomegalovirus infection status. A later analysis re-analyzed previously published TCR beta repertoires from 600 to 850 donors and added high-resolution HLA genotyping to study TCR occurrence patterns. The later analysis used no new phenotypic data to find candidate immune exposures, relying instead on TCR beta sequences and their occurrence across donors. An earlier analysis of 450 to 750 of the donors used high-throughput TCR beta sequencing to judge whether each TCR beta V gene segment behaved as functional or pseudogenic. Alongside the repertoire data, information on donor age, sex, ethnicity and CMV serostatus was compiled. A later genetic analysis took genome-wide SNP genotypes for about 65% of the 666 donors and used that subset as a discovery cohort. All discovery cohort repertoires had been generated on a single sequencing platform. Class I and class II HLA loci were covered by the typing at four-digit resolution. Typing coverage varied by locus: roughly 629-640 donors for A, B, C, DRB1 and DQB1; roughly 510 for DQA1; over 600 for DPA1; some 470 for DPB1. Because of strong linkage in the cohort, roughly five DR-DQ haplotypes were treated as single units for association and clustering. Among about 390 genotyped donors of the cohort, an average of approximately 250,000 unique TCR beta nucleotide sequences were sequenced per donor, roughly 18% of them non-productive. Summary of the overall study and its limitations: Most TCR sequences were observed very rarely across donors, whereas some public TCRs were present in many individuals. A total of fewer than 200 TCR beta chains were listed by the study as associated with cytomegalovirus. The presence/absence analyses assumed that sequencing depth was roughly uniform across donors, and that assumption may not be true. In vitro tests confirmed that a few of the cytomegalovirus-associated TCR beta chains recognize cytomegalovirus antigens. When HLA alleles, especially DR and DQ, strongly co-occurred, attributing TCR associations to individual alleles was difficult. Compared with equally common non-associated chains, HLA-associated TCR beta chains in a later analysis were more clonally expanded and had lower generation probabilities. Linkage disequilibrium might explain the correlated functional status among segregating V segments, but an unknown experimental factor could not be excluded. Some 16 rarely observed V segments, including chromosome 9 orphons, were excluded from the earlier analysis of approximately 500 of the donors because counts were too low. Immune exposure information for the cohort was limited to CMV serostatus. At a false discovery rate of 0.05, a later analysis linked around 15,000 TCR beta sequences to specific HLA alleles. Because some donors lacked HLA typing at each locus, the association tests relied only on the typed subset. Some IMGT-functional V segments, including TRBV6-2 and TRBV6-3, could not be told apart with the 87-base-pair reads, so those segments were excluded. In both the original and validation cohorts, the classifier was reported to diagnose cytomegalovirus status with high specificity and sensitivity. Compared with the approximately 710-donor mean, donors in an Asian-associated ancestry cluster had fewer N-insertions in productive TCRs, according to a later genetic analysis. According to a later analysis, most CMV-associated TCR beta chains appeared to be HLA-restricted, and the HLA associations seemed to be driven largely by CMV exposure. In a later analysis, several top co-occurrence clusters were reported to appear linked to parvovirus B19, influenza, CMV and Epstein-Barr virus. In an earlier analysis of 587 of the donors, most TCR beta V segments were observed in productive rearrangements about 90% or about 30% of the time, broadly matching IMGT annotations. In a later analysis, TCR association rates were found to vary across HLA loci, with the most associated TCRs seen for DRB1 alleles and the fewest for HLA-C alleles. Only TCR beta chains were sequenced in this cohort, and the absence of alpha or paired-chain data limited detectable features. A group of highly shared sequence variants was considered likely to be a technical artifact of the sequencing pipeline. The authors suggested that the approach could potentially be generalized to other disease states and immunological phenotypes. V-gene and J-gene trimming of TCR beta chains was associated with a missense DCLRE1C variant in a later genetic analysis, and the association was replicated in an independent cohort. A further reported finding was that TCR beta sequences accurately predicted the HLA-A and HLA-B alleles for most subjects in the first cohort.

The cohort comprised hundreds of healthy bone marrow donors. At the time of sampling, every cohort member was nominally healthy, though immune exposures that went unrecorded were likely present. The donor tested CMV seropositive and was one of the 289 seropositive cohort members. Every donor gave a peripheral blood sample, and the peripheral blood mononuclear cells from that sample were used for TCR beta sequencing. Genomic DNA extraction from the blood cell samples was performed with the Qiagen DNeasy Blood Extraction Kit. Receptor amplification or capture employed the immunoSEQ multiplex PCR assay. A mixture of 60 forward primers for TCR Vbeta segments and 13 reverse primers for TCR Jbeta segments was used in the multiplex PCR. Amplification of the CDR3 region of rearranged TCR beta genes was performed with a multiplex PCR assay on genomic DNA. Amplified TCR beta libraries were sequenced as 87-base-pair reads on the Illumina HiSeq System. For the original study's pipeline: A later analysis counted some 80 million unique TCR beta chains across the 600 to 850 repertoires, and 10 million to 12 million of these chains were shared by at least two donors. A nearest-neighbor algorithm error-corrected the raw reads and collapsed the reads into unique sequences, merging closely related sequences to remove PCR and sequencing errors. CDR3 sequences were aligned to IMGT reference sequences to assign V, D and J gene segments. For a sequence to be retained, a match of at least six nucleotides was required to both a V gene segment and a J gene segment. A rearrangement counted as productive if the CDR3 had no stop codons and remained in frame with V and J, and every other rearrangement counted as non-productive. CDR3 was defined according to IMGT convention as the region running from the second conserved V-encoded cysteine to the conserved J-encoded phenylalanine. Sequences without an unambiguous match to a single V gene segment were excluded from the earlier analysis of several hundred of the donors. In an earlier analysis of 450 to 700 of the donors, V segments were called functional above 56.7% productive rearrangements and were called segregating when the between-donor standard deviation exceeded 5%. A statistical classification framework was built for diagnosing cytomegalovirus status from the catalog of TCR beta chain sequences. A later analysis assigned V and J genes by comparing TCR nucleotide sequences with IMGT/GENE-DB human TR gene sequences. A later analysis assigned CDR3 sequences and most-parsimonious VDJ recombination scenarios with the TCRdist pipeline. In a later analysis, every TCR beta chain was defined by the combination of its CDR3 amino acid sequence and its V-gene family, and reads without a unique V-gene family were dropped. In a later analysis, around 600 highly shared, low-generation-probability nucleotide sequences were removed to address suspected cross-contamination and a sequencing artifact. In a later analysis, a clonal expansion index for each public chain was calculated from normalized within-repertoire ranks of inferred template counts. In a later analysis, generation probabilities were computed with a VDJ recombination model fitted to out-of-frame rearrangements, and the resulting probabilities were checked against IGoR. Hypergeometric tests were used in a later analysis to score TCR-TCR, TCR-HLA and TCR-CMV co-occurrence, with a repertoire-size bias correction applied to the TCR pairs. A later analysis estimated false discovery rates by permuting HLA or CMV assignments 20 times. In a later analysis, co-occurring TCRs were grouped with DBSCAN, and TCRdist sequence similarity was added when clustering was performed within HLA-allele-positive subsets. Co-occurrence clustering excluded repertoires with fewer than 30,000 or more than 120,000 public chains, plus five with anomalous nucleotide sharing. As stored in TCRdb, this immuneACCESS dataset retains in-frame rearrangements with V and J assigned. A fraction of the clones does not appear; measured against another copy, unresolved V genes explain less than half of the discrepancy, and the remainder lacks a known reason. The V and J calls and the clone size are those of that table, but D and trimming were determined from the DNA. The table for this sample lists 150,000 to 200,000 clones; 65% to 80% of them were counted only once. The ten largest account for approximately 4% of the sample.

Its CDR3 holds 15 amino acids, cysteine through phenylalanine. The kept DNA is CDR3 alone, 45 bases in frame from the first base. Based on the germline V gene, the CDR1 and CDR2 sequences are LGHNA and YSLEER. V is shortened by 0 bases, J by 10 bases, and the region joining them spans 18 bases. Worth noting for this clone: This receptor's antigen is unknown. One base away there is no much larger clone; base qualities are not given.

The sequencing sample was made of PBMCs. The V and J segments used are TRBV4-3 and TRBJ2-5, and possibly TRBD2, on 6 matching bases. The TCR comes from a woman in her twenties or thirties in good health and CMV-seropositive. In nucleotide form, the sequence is TGCGCCAGCAGCCAAGATACTGGCGGGGTGAGGGGCCAGTACTTC. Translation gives CASSQDTGGVRGQYF.